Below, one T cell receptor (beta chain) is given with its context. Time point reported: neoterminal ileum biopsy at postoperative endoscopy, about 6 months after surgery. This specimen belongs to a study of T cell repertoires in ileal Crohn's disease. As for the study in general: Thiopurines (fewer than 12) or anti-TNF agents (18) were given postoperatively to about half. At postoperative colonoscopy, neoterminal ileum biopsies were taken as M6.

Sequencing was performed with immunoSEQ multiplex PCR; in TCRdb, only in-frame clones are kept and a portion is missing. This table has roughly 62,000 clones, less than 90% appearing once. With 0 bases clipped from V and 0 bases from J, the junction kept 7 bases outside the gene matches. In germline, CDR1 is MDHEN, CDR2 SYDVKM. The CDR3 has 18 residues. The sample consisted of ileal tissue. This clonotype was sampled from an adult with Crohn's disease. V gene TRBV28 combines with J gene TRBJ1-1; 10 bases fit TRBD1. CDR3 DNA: TGTGCCAGCAGTTTATGGACGACAGGGGGCGGGATGAACACTGAAGCTTTCTTT. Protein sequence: CASSLWTTGGGMNTEAFF.